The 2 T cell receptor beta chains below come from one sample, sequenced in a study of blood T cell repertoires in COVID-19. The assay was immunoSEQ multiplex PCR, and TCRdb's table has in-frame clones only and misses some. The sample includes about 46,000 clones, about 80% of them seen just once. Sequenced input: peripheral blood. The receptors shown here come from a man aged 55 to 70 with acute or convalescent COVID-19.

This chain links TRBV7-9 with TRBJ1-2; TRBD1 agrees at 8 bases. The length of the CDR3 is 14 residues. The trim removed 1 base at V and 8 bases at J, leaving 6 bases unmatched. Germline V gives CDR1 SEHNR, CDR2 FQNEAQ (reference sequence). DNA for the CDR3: TGTGCCAGCAGCTTAGTGCTGACAGGGGAGGGCTACACCTTC. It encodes CASSLVLTGEGYTF.

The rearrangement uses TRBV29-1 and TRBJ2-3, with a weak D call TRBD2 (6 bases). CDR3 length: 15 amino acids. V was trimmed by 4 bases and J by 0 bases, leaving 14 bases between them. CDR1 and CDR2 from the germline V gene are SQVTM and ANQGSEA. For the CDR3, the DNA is TGCAGCGTTGGGCGGGGCTCCTCTAGCACAGATACGCAGTATTTT. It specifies CSVGRGSSSTDTQYF.